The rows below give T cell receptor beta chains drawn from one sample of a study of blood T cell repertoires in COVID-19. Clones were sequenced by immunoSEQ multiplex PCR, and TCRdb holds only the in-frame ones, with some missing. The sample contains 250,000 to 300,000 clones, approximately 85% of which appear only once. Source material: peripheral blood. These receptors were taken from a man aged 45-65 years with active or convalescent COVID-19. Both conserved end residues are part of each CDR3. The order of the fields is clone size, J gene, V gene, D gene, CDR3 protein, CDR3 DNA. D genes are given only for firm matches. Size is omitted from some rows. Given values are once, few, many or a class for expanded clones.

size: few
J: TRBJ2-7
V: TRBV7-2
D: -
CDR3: CASSLGDQTAGEYF
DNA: TGTGCCAGCAGCTTAGGAGACCAAACGGCCGGGGAGTACTTC

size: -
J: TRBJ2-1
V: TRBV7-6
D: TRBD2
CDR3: CASSLSGRGTYNEQFF
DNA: TGTGCCAGCAGTCTTAGCGGGAGAGGCACCTACAATGAGCAGTTCTTC

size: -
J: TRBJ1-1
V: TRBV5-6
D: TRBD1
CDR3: CASSETGLLNTEAFF
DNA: TGTGCCAGCAGCGAGACAGGGCTCTTGAACACTGAAGCTTTCTTT

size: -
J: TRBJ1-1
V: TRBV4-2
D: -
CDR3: CASSREAGRAENTEAFF
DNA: TGTGCCAGCAGCCGAGAGGCAGGGAGGGCTGAAAACACTGAAGCTTTCTTT

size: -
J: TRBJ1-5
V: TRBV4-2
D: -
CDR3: CASSPNRQKGNQPQHF
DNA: TGTGCCAGCAGCCCCAATAGACAGAAAGGCAATCAGCCCCAGCATTTT

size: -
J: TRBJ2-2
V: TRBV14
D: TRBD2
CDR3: CASSRRAGGGTGELFF
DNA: TGTGCCAGCAGCCGTCGAGCGGGAGGAGGAACCGGGGAGCTGTTTTTT

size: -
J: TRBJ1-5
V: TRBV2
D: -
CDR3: CASSEGQARYQPQHF
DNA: TGTGCCAGCAGTGAAGGACAGGCGAGGTATCAGCCCCAGCATTTT

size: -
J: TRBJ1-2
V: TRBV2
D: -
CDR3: CASRSDFFNYGYTF
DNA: TGTGCCAGCAGGTCGGACTTCTTTAACTATGGCTACACCTTC

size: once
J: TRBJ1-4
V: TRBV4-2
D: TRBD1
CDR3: CASSSSTGGNEKLFF
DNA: TGTGCCAGCAGCTCCAGCACAGGGGGGAATGAAAAACTGTTTTTT

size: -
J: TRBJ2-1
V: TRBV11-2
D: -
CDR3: CASSPYSGGRQQGEQFF
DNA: TGTGCCAGCAGCCCCTACTCCGGGGGGAGGCAACAGGGTGAGCAGTTCTTC

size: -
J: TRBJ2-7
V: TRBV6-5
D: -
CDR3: CASSAGQRREQYF
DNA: TGTGCCAGCAGCGCAGGACAGCGGAGAGAGCAGTACTTC

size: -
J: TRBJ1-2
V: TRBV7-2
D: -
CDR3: CASSLGGGRAGGYTF
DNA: TGTGCCAGCAGCTTAGGGGGAGGTAGGGCAGGTGGCTACACCTTC

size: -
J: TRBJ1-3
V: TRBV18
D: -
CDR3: CASSPGGFHSGNTIYF
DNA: TGTGCCAGCTCACCAGGCGGGTTCCACTCTGGAAACACCATATATTTT

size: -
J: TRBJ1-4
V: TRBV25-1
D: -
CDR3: CASSESVEKLFF
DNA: TGTGCCAGCAGTGAATCGGTCGAAAAACTGTTTTTT

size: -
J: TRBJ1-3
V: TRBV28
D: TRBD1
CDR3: CASSYRDRGNTIYF
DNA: TGTGCCAGCAGCTACCGGGACAGGGGCAACACCATATATTTT

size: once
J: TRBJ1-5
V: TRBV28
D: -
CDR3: CASSSYLSNQPQHF
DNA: TGTGCCAGCAGTTCCTACCTGTCCAATCAGCCCCAGCATTTT

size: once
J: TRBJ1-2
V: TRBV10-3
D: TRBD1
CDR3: CAISSTGRDYGYTF
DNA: TGTGCCATCAGTTCGACAGGGCGGGACTATGGCTACACCTTC

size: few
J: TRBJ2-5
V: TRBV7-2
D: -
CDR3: CASSPYRAQTQYF
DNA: TGTGCCAGCAGCCCCTACAGGGCTCAGACCCAGTACTTC

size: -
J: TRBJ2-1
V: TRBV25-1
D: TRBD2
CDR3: CASSFRGDYPPNEQFF
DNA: TGTGCCAGCAGTTTCCGGGGGGACTACCCTCCCAATGAGCAGTTCTTC

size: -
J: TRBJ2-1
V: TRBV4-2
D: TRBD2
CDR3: CASSQDLNSGTYNEQFF
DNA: TGTGCCAGCAGCCAAGACCTTAATAGCGGGACCTACAATGAGCAGTTCTTC

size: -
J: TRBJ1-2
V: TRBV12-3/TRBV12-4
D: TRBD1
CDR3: CASSRQGSYGYTF
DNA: TGTGCCAGCAGTCGACAGGGGAGCTATGGCTACACCTTC

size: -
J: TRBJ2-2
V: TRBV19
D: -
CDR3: CASSMERALGTGELFF
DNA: TGTGCCAGTAGTATGGAGCGGGCCTTGGGCACCGGGGAGCTGTTTTTT

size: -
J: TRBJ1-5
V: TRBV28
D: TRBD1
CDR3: CASSPRQGGQPQHF
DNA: TGTGCCAGCAGCCCAAGACAGGGGGGTCAGCCCCAGCATTTT

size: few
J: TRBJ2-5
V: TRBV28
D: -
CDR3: CASSTRDLETQYF
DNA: TGTGCCAGCAGTACTAGGGACTTAGAGACCCAGTACTTC

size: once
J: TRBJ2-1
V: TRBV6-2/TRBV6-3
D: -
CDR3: CASSPSRGNNEQFF
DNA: TGTGCCAGCAGTCCCAGCAGGGGAAACAATGAGCAGTTCTTC

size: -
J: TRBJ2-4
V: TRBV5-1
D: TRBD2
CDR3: CASSLVSSGGNIQYF
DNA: TGCGCCAGCAGCTTGGTTTCTAGCGGAGGAAACATTCAGTACTTC

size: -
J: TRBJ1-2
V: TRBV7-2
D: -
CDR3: CASSLYGGNYGYTF
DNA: TGTGCCAGCAGCTTATACGGCGGGAACTATGGCTACACCTTC

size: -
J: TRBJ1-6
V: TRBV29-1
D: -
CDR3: CSVSEPNSPLHF
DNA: TGCAGCGTTAGCGAGCCCAATTCACCCCTCCACTTT

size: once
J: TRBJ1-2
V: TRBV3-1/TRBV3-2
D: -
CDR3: CASSLKGRVAGYTF
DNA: TGTGCCAGCAGTCTTAAGGGGCGCGTGGCTGGCTACACCTTC

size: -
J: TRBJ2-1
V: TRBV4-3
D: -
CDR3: CASSQAPRDEQFF
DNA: TGCGCCAGCAGCCAAGCCCCACGGGATGAGCAGTTCTTC

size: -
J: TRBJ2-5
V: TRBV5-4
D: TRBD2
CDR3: CASSPGLAGETQYF
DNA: TGTGCCAGCAGCCCCGGACTAGCGGGAGAGACCCAGTACTTC

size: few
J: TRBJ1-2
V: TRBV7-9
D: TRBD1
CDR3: CASSSGRGLGYTF
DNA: TGTGCCAGCAGCTCCGGCAGGGGGCTTGGCTACACCTTC

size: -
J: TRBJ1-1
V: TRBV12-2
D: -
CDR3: CASRFGLGVTEAFF
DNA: TGTGCAAGTCGCTTCGGCCTGGGCGTCACTGAAGCTTTCTTT

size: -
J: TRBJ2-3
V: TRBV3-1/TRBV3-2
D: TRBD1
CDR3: CASSPGQLDTDTQYF
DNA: TGTGCCAGCAGCCCGGGACAGTTAGACACAGATACGCAGTATTTT

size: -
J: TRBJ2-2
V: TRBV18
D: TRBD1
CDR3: CASSLAGTGVTGELFF
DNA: TGTGCCAGCTCCCTTGCCGGGACAGGGGTAACCGGGGAGCTGTTTTTT

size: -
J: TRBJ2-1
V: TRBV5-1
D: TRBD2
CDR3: CASSVPGTSGSNNEQFF
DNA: TGCGCCAGCAGCGTTCCCGGGACTAGCGGGAGTAACAATGAGCAGTTCTTC

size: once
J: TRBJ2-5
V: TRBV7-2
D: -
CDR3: CASSPTGLSQETQYF
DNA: TGTGCCAGCAGCCCCACGGGACTTTCTCAAGAGACCCAGTACTTC

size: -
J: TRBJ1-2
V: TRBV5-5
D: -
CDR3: CASSLEATNYGYTF
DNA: TGTGCCAGCAGCTTGGAAGCGACGAACTATGGCTACACCTTC

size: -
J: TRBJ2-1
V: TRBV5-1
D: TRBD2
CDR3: CASSSSGPGTEQFF
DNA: TGCGCCAGCAGCTCTAGCGGGCCAGGGACGGAGCAGTTCTTC

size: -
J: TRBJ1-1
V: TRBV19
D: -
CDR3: CASIGRGNTEAFF
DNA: TGTGCCAGCATTGGTAGAGGGAACACTGAAGCTTTCTTT

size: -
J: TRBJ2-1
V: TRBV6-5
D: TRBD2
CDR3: CASSRGASGSYEQFF
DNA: TGTGCCAGCAGTCGTGGCGCTAGCGGGAGTTATGAGCAGTTCTTC

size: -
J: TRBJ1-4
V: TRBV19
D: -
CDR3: CASTDRGVNEKLFF
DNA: TGTGCCAGTACAGACAGAGGTGTTAATGAAAAACTGTTTTTT

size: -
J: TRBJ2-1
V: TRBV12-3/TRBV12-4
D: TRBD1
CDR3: CASTRTGRNEQFF
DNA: TGTGCCAGCACTCGGACAGGGCGAAATGAGCAGTTCTTC

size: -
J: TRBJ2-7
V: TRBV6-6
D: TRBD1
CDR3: CASSRTSGTGLDEQYF
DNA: TGTGCCAGCAGTCGAACCTCCGGGACAGGGCTCGACGAGCAGTACTTC

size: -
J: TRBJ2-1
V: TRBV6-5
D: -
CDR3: CASSYLPRTVNEQFF
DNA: TGTGCCAGCAGTTACTTGCCCCGGACAGTCAATGAGCAGTTCTTC

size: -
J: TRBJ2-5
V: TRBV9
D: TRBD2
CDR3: CASSVGSGSTETQYF
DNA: TGTGCCAGCAGCGTAGGTAGCGGGAGTACCGAGACCCAGTACTTC

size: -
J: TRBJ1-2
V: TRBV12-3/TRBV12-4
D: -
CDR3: CASSLDRVYGYTF
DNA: TGTGCCAGCAGTTTAGACAGGGTCTATGGCTACACCTTC

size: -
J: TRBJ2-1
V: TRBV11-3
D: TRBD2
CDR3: CASSPSSGRAYNEQFF
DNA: TGTGCCAGCAGCCCCTCTAGCGGGAGGGCCTACAATGAGCAGTTCTTC

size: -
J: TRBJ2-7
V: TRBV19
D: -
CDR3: CASSIGQGGEQYF
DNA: TGTGCCAGTAGTATAGGGCAGGGAGGCGAGCAGTACTTC

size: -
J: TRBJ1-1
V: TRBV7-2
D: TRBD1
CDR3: CASSFRGQRNTEAFF
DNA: TGTGCCAGCAGCTTCAGGGGACAGAGAAACACTGAAGCTTTCTTT

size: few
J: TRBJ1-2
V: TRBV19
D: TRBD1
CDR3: CASSRGQGNGYTF
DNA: TGTGCCAGTAGTCGGGGACAGGGAAATGGCTACACCTTC

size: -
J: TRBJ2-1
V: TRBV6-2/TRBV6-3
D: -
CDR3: CASRYLAREYNEQFF
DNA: TGTGCCAGCAGATACCTTGCGCGCGAGTACAATGAGCAGTTCTTC

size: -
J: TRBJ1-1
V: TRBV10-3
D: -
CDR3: CAISATGGQLPEAFF
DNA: TGTGCCATCAGTGCGACGGGGGGACAACTACCTGAAGCTTTCTTT

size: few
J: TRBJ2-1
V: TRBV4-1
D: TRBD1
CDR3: CASSQDMTGLRNEQFF
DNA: TGCGCCAGCAGCCAAGATATGACAGGGCTTCGGAATGAGCAGTTCTTC

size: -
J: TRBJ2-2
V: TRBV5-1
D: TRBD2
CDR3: CASSSAGGPGGELFF
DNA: TGCGCCAGCAGCTCGGCGGGAGGGCCCGGCGGGGAGCTGTTTTTT

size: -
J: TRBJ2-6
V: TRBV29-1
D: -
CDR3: CSVAGTTDHSGANVLTF
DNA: TGCAGCGTGGCAGGAACCACCGACCACTCTGGGGCCAACGTCCTGACTTTC

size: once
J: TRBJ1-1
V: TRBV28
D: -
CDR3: CASRGWSMNTEAFF
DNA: TGTGCCAGCAGGGGCTGGTCGATGAACACTGAAGCTTTCTTT

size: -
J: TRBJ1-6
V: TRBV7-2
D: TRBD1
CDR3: CAIAQGPNSPLHF
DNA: TGTGCCATCGCACAGGGGCCTAATTCACCCCTCCACTTT

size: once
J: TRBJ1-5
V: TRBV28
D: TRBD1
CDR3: CASRDPGGGQPQHF
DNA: TGTGCCAGCAGGGACCCAGGGGGCGGTCAGCCCCAGCATTTT

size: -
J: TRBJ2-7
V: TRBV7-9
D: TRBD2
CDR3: CASNPKRLAGVRYEQYF
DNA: TGTGCCAGCAACCCCAAAAGACTAGCGGGAGTACGGTACGAGCAGTACTTC